The entry below gives a single T cell receptor beta chain sequence along with its context. TCRdb keeps only in-frame clones here, not all; method: immunoSEQ multiplex PCR. This sample has roughly 200,000 clones, with more than 80% found just once. Germline CDR1 and CDR2: MNHEY and SVGAGI. The V gene lost 0 bases and the J gene lost 9 bases, with 12 bases spanning the gap. This CDR3 contains 14 residues. The sample originates from a study of blood T cell repertoires in COVID-19. The clonotype was recovered from a man aged 35-49 years who had recovered from COVID-19. The rearrangement joins TRBV6-5 to TRBJ2-1; a weak D match, TRBD2 (5 bases). Sequenced material: PBMCs or T cells enriched from blood (not recorded which). CDR3 amino acids: CASSYSSLGGEQFF. CDR3 nucleotide sequence: TGTGCCAGCAGTTACTCGAGCCTAGGAGGTGAGCAGTTCTTC.